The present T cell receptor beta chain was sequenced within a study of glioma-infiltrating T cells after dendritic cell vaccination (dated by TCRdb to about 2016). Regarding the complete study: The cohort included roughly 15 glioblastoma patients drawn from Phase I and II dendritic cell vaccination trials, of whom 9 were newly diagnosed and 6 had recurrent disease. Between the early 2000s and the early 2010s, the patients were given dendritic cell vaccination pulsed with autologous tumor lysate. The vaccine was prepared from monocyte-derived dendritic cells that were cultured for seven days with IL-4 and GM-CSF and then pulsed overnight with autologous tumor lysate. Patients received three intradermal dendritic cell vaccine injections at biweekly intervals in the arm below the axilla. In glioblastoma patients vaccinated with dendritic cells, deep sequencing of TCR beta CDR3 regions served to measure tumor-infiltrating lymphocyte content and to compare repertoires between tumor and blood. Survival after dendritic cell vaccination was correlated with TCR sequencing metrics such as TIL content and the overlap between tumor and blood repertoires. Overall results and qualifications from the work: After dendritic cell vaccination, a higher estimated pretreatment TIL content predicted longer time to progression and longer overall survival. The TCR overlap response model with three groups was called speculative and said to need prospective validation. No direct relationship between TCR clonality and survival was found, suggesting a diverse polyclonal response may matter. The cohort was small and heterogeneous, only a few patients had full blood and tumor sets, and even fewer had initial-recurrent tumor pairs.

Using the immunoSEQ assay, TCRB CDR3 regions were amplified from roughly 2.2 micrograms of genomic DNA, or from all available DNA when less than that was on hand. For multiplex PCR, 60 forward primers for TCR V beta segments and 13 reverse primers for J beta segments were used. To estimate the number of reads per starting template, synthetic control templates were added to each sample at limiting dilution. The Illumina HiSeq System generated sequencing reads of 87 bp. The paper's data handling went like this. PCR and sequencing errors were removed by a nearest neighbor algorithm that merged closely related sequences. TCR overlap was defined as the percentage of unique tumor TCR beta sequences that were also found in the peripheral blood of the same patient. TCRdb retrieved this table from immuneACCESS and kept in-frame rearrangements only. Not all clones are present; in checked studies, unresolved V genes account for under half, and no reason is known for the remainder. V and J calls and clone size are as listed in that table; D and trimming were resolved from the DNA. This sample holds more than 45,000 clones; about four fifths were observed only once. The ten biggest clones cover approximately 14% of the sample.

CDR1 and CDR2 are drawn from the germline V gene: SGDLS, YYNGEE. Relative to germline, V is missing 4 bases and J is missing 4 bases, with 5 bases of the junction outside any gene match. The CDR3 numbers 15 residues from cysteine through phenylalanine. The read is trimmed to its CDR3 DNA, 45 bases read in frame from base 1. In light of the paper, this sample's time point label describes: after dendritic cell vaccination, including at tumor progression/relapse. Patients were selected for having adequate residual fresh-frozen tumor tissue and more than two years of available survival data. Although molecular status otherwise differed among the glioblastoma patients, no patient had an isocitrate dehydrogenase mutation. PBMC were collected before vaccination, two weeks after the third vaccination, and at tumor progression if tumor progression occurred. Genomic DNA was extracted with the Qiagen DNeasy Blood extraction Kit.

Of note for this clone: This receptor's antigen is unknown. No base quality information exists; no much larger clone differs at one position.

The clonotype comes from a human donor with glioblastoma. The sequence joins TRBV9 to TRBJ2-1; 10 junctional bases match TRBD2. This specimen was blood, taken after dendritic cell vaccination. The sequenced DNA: TGTGCCAGCAGCCGGACTAGCGGCCCTTACAATGAGCAGTTCTTC. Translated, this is CASSRTSGPYNEQFF.